Below are 30 T cell receptor beta chains sequenced from a single sample in a study of identical twins (dated by TCRdb to about 2016). The library was produced with 5' RACE. The sequencer listed for this sample is Illumina HiSeq 2000. Clones were called with MiXCR by TCRdb after fastp trimmed the public reads at Q25, and only in-frame beta chains were retained. Identical CDR3 proteins give one entry, which carries the most common genes and DNA. The sample contains fewer than 250,000 distinct CDR3 sequences, roughly 10% of them found a single time. Roughly 5% of the sample goes to the ten largest clones. The specimen was memory (CD45RO+) T cells sorted from blood. This specimen's cell subset or site label, per the study, means: CD45RO+ enriched T cells. These receptors came from a young woman in good health.

This clonotype was counted a few times. The chain uses TRBV5-6 and TRBJ2-4, with D tentatively TRBD2 (6 bases). CDR1 SGHDT and CDR2 YYEEEE come from the germline V gene. The CDR3 is made up of 15 amino acids. Trimming took 2 bases from V and 0 from J, leaving 9 bases between them. For the CDR3, the DNA is TGTGCCAGCAGCTTCCGGGGGATAGCCAAAAACATTCAGTACTTC. It yields the protein CASSFRGIAKNIQYF.

The sample holds many counts of this clonotype. The chain combines TRBV4-3 with TRBJ2-3; 7 bases match TRBD2. This CDR3 is 15 amino acids long. V dropped 0 bases and J dropped 5; count of bases not matched to a gene: 5. Germline lookup yields CDR1 LGHNA and CDR2 YSLEER. CDR3 in DNA: TGCGCCAGCAGCCAAGATGGTGGGAGGGGAGATACGCAGTATTTT. It yields the protein CASSQDGGRGDTQYF.

This clonotype was detected ten times or more. The chain uses TRBV3-1 and TRBJ1-1; D possibly corresponds to TRBD1 (5 bases). The germline V gene has CDR1 LGHDT and CDR2 YNNKEL (reference sequence). Trimming took off 5 bases at V and 6 bases at J, with 10 bases between the two ends. The CDR3 is 12 residues long. Here the CDR3 DNA reads TGTGCCAGCAGCGGAGGGGCCCCTGAAGCTTTCTTT. Translation: CASSGGAPEAFF.

The table lists this clonotype with many counts. The genes are TRBV5-1 and TRBJ1-2; D unresolved. The germline gives CDR1 SGHRS, CDR2 YFSETQ. This CDR3 spans 13 amino acids. V dropped 4 bases and J dropped 3 bases, with 10 bases sitting between them. The CDR3 loop reads CASSTKGDYGYTF. The CDR3 DNA sequence: TGCGCCAGCAGCACGAAAGGCGACTATGGCTACACCTTC.

This clonotype occurred many times. This sequence joins TRBV6-2 or TRBV6-3 and TRBJ1-1; D not resolved. The CDR3 covers 14 residues. Germline V gene data show CDR1 as MNHEY and CDR2 as SVGEGT. Between the trimmed V and J ends, which lost 3 bases and 3 bases, there was a span of 11 bases. CDR3 sequence: CASSYTAGDTEAFF. Written as DNA, the CDR3 is TGTGCCAGCAGTTATACGGCCGGTGACACTGAAGCTTTCTTT.

The rearrangement joins TRBV12-3 or TRBV12-4 to TRBJ2-4, with a possible D match to TRBD2 (6 bases). V lost 5 bases and J lost 9, with 20 bases in between. The length of the CDR3 is 15 residues. This chain's CDR3 is CASSRDWRLTSIQYF. For the CDR3, the DNA is TGTGCCAGCAGTCGGGACTGGCGTTTAACGAGCATTCAGTACTTC.

The chain carries TRBV6-6 and TRBJ2-3; no clear D gene. V gave up 6 bases and J gave up 6 bases, with 10 bases separating them. The CDR3 totals 12 residues. Germline V gives CDR1 MNHNY, CDR2 SVGAGI (reference sequence). DNA for the CDR3: TGTGCCAGCAGCTCCAGACGGGATACGCAGTATTTT. Translating it yields CASSSRRDTQYF.

The chain is built from TRBV11-2 and TRBJ2-1, with 10 bases aligning to TRBD2. Trimming took 2 bases from V and 5 from J; bases not matched to a gene: 3. CDR3 length equals 15 residues. The germline CDR1 and CDR2 sequences are SGHAT and FQNNGV. This CDR3 is CASSLYTSGDNEQFF. The CDR3 DNA is TGTGCCAGCAGCTTATATACTAGCGGGGACAATGAGCAGTTCTTC.

This clonotype was counted only a few times. V and J are TRBV14 and TRBJ2-1, with 14 nucleotides matching TRBD2. The trim removed 4 bases at V and 9 bases at J, leaving 5 bases unmatched. Germline values: CDR1 SGHDN, CDR2 FVKESK. This CDR3 spans 15 amino acids. As DNA, the CDR3 is TGTGCCAGCAGCCCTGGACTAGCGGGAGGATTTGAGCAGTTCTTC. It specifies CASSPGLAGGFEQFF.

In this sample, this clonotype turned up a few times. The gene calls are TRBV7-9 and TRBJ2-7, with a possible D match to TRBD2 (6 bases). Trimming left V 8 bases short and J 4 bases short, with 9 bases between. Germline V CDR1 and CDR2: SEHNR, FQNEAQ (reference sequence). The length of the CDR3 is 11 residues. The CDR3, as DNA: TGTGCCAGCGAGGAGGGATACGAGCAGTACTTC. The encoded protein is CASEEGYEQYF.

V is TRBV7-2 and J is TRBJ2-2, with D maybe TRBD2 (5 bases). V was pared by 3 bases and J by 1 base, with 12 bases between. This CDR3 has 16 residues. Germline V gene data show CDR1 as SGHTA and CDR2 as FQGNSA. The CDR3 loop is CASSLMRLKNTGELFF. CDR3 DNA sequence: TGTGCCAGCAGCTTGATGAGACTAAAGAACACCGGGGAGCTGTTTTTT.

This clonotype has only a few counts. The chain has TRBV20-1 and TRBJ2-3, with 14 bases that match TRBD2. V was pared by 4 bases and J by 5 bases, with 2 bases of the junction left unmatched. CDR3 size: 14 residues. Germline CDR1 reads DFQATT; CDR2 reads SNEGSKA (reference sequence). CDR3 bases: TGCAGTGCTACGGGACTAGCGGGAGAAGATACGCAGTATTTT. Translation: CSATGLAGEDTQYF.

The chain joins TRBV25-1 to TRBJ2-7, with 10 bases aligning to TRBD2. Germline V gene sequence: CDR1 MGHDK, CDR2 SYGVNS. The trim removed 5 bases at V and 1 base at J, leaving 2 bases unmatched. The CDR3 has 14 residues. CDR3 sequence: CASSMGLASYEQYF. The CDR3 DNA is TGTGCCAGCAGTATGGGACTAGCGTCCTACGAGCAGTACTTC.

This clonotype was detected many times. The genes are TRBV18 and TRBJ2-1; 10 bases map to TRBD1. V was clipped by 4 bases and J by 7 bases; unmatched bases: 10. From germline, CDR1 is KGHSH and CDR2 LQKENI. This CDR3 has 16 amino acids. CDR3 coding DNA: TGTGCCAGCTCACAAAGACAGGGGGCGATTTGGAATGAGCAGTTCTTC. It yields the protein CASSQRQGAIWNEQFF.

A few counts support this clonotype. This chain joins TRBV6-1 and TRBJ2-2, with 9 bases aligning to TRBD2. V was pared by 8 bases and J by 6 bases, with 7 bases of the junction left unmatched. The CDR3 runs 14 residues. Germline V gene lookup returns CDR1 MNHNS and CDR2 SASEGT. CDR3 sequence: CASRRGGKAGELFF. The CDR3 DNA sequence: TGTGCCAGCCGGCGGGGGGGAAAAGCCGGGGAGCTGTTTTTT.

This chain links TRBV20-1 with TRBJ1-1, with D possibly matching TRBD1 (5 bases). Trimming shortened V by 6 bases and J by 4 bases, and 18 bases separated the two germline ends. Looked up from germline, CDR1 is DFQATT and CDR2 is SNEGSKA (reference sequence). The length of the CDR3 is 14 residues. The CDR3 loop reads CSAPPRSGGTEAFF. CDR3 bases: TGCAGTGCACCACCAAGATCGGGGGGCACTGAAGCTTTCTTT.

This clonotype has only a few counts. V is TRBV11-1 and J is TRBJ1-1; D call uncertain. The CDR3 is made up of 14 amino acids. The V end lost 2 bases, the J end lost 1 base, and 8 bases lay between the germline ends. Germline V gene data show CDR1 as SGHAT and CDR2 as FQDESV (reference sequence). The CDR3 is CASSLYSGNTEAFF. The CDR3 DNA follows: TGTGCCAGCAGCTTATATAGCGGGAACACTGAAGCTTTCTTT.

The chain carries TRBV7-9 and TRBJ2-5; D gene uncertain. The germline gives CDR1 SEHNR, CDR2 FQNEAQ (reference sequence). Trimming took 3 bases from V and 4 from J, leaving 12 bases between them. The CDR3 has 14 residues. CDR3 loop: CASSLSGRRETQYF. The CDR3 DNA follows: TGTGCCAGCAGCTTGTCGGGCAGGAGAGAGACCCAGTACTTC.

This clonotype was observed a handful of times. The chain's CDR3 is CASSQQPLPGVGTEAFF. The DNA of the CDR3 is TGCGCCAGCAGCCAACAACCCTTACCCGGCGTAGGGACTGAAGCTTTCTTT. The V gene is TRBV4-3, the J gene TRBJ1-1; the D is unclear. The CDR3 sequence is 17 residues long. Germline assignment: CDR1 LGHNA and CDR2 YSLEER. Between the trimmed V and J ends, which lost 2 bases and 5 bases, there was a span of 21 bases.

The sample holds many counts of this clonotype. This rearrangement joins TRBV5-1 to TRBJ2-5; D gene uncertain. Germline CDR1 is SGHRS and CDR2 is YFSETQ. The CDR3 has 13 amino acids. Deletions cut 2 bases from V and 5 bases from J, with 10 bases between. CDR3 sequence reads: CASSFALGETQYF. CDR3 coding DNA: TGCGCCAGCAGCTTCGCATTAGGGGAGACCCAGTACTTC.

The rearrangement joins TRBV6-2 or TRBV6-3 to TRBJ2-6; D is perhaps TRBD2 (5 bases). The V end lost 6 bases, the J end lost 0 bases, and 9 bases lay between the germline ends. The CDR3 is 15 amino acids. Germline CDR1 is MNHEY and CDR2 is SVGEGT. CDR3 coding DNA: TGTGCCAGCAGCCTACGGGACTCTGGGGCCAACGTCCTGACTTTC. It translates to CASSLRDSGANVLTF.

In this sample, this clonotype turned up a few times. An end of the junction differs from the germline gene, which may be a read error. The chain combines TRBV7-6 with TRBJ2-1; TRBD2 matches at 12 bases. Germline V CDR1 and CDR2: SGHVS, FNYEAQ. CDR3 length equals 13 residues. The CDR3 reads CASSKKTSGGFIF. The DNA for the CDR3 is TGTGCCAGCAGCAAAAAAACTAGCGGGGGGTTCATCTTC.

The chain couples TRBV2 to TRBJ1-5, with D perhaps TRBD1 (6 bases). V was clipped by 6 bases and J by 3 bases, with 12 bases between them. The CDR3 has 14 residues. From germline, CDR1 is SNHLY and CDR2 FYNNEI. The CDR3 bases are TGTGCCAGCAGGACGACAGGTTTCAATCAGCCCCAGCATTTT. Translating it yields CASRTTGFNQPQHF. Based on the CDR3 plus reference TRBV2 and TRBJ1-5, the full variable domain is EPEVTQTPSHQVTQMGQEVILRCVPISNHLYFYWYRQILGQKVEFLVSFYNNEISEKSEIFDDQFSVERPDGSNFTLKIRSTKLEDSAMYFCASRTTGFNQPQHFGDGTRLSIL.

This chain joins TRBV7-2 and TRBJ1-2; 7 bases map to TRBD1. CDR3 length equals 13 residues. Looked up from germline, CDR1 is SGHTA and CDR2 is FQGNSA. Trimming at V came to 3 bases and at J to 6 bases, leaving 4 bases not matched to a gene. The CDR3 is CASSLGQLNGYTF. CDR3 bases: TGTGCCAGCAGCTTGGGACAGCTGAATGGCTACACCTTC.

In its sample, this clonotype was seen many times. This chain joins TRBV6-1 and TRBJ2-3; D is ambiguous. With 0 bases removed from V and 5 bases from J, the gap between germline ends came to 6 bases. CDR1 and CDR2 from the germline V gene are MNHNS and SASEGT. This CDR3 spans 13 amino acids. CDR3 nucleotides: TGTGCCAGCAGTGAAGCCCCGGGAGATACGCAGTATTTT. This sequence encodes CASSEAPGDTQYF.

The sample holds a few counts of this clonotype. V gene TRBV7-9 combines with J gene TRBJ2-3; D is undetermined. CDR3 size: 17 residues. The germline V gene encodes CDR1 SEHNR and CDR2 FQNEAQ (reference sequence). V was clipped by 8 bases and J by 1 base, with 22 bases between them. This CDR3 is CASSPWSSSRGTDTQYF. CDR3 DNA sequence: TGTGCCAGCTCCCCCTGGAGTTCTAGTAGGGGCACAGATACGCAGTATTTT.

This clonotype was detected only a few times. The V and J genes are TRBV20-1 and TRBJ2-3, with D perhaps TRBD2 (5 bases). CDR3 size: 13 residues. The V end lost 4 bases, the J end lost 6 bases, and 14 bases lay between the germline ends. Per the germline V gene, CDR1 is DFQATT and CDR2 is SNEGSKA (reference sequence). The CDR3 nucleotides are TGCAGTGCTACAACGGACTTAGAGGATACGCAGTATTTT. Protein: CSATTDLEDTQYF.

The J gene is TRBJ2-1, the V gene TRBV4-1; TRBD2 matches 11 bases. V was clipped by 5 bases and J by 13 bases; unmatched bases: 7. This CDR3 spans 13 amino acids. Germline V lookup: CDR1 MGHRA, CDR2 YSYEKL. CDR3 coding DNA: TGCGCCAGCAGCTCGGGACTAGCGGCTCCCCAGTTCTTC. Translating gives CASSSGLAAPQFF.

The chain links TRBV7-9 to TRBJ1-1; D not resolved. V lost 1 base, J lost 10 bases, and 7 bases lay in between. Germline V gene data show CDR1 as SEHNR and CDR2 as FQNEAQ (reference sequence). The CDR3 has 11 residues. In DNA form, the CDR3 reads TGTGCCAGCAGCTTAGAACAGCGAGCTTTCTTT. Residues: CASSLEQRAFF.

The chain employs TRBV20-1 and TRBJ2-4; TRBD2 is a possible D gene (6 bases). Trimming took off 6 bases at V and 1 base at J, with 13 bases between the two ends. Germline CDR1 DFQATT, CDR2 SNEGSKA (reference sequence). This CDR3 region has 14 residues. This CDR3 reads CSAGPGVAKNIQYF. In nucleotides, the CDR3 is TGCAGTGCGGGACCGGGGGTTGCCAAAAACATTCAGTACTTC.